Following are 20 T cell receptor beta chains from one sample sequenced in a study of blood T cell repertoires in COVID-19. Data came from immunoSEQ multiplex PCR; TCRdb stores just in-frame clones and leaves some out. This table holds 140,000 or so clones, 80% to 90% found once. The sample taken for sequencing was peripheral blood. The receptor set was obtained from a woman in her fifties or sixties with active COVID-19.

The chain has TRBV6-1 and TRBJ1-1; TRBD1 is a possible D gene (6 bases). The germline gives CDR1 MNHNS, CDR2 SASEGT. V dropped 0 bases and J dropped 7 bases, with 18 bases sitting between them. This CDR3 has 16 amino acids. Here the CDR3 DNA reads TGTGCCAGCAGTGAAGCGCTTCTACAGGGTCTGGGTGAAGCTTTCTTT. This gives the protein CASSEALLQGLGEAFF.

The chain uses TRBV28 and TRBJ1-2; D is undetermined. Trimming took 8 bases from V and 3 from J, leaving 7 bases between them. Germline V lookup: CDR1 MDHEN, CDR2 SYDVKM. The CDR3 is 11 residues long. The CDR3 here is CASFSDYGYTF. The CDR3 region has the DNA TGTGCCAGCTTCAGCGACTATGGCTACACCTTC.

The chain combines TRBV28 with TRBJ1-2, with unresolved D. Trimming took 6 bases from V and 6 from J, leaving 17 bases between them. Looked up from germline, CDR1 is MDHEN and CDR2 is SYDVKM. This CDR3 region has 14 residues. CDR3 protein: CASSPSGGNNGYTF. For the CDR3, the DNA is TGTGCCAGCAGCCCCTCGGGCGGGAATAATGGCTACACCTTC.

The chain uses TRBV6-2 or TRBV6-3 and TRBJ2-5; D is perhaps TRBD1 (8 bases). Germline-derived CDR1 and CDR2 are MNHEY and SVGEGT. Trimming stripped 4 bases from V and 6 bases from J, with 21 bases between. This CDR3 comprises 16 residues. Here the CDR3 reads CASSFGQGGTRKTQYF. For the CDR3, the DNA is TGTGCCAGCAGTTTCGGACAGGGAGGGACTCGGAAGACCCAGTACTTC.

The chain combines TRBV28 with TRBJ2-7; 10 bases align to TRBD2. This CDR3 spans 15 amino acids. The germline V gene has CDR1 MDHEN and CDR2 SYDVKM. Germline trimming cut 4 bases from V and 6 bases from J; bases unmatched to any gene: 9. The CDR3: CASSYQAGGPGEQYF. CDR3 coding DNA: TGTGCCAGCAGTTACCAAGCGGGAGGGCCGGGCGAGCAGTACTTC.

J is TRBJ2-5 and V is TRBV18; TRBD2 aligns across 9 bases. This CDR3 comprises 18 residues. V was clipped by 4 bases and J by 4 bases; unmatched bases: 16. Per the germline V gene, CDR1 is KGHSH and CDR2 is LQKENI. This CDR3 reads CASSLTRNSGRLRETQYF. The CDR3, as DNA: TGTGCCAGCTCACTGACCAGAAATAGCGGGAGATTGAGAGAGACCCAGTACTTC. The variable domain in full, completed from reference TRBV18 and TRBJ2-5, reads NAGVMQNPRHLVRRRGQEARLRCSPMKGHSHVYWYRQLPEEGLKFMVYLQKENIIDESGMPKERFSAEFPKEGPSILRIQQVVRGDSAAYFCASSLTRNSGRLRETQYFGPGTRLLVL.

This clone has more than one count but fewer than ten. The chain has TRBV28 and TRBJ2-7, with no clear D. The ends were cut back, 6 bases at V and 2 bases at J, with 8 bases in the middle. This CDR3 comprises 12 residues. Germline CDR1 and CDR2: MDHEN and SYDVKM. DNA of the CDR3: TGTGCCAGCAGGTCCTCCCCCTACGAGCAGTACTTC. Translation gives CASRSSPYEQYF.

The chain couples TRBV7-6 to TRBJ2-7, with 10 bases identical to TRBD1. This CDR3 has 15 residues. After removal of 1 base from V and 2 bases from J, the junction contained 2 bases not matched to a gene. Germline CDR1 is SGHVS and CDR2 is FNYEAQ. Here the CDR3 DNA reads TGTGCCAGCAGCTTAGAGGGGACAGGGGCCTACGAGCAGTACTTC. Protein: CASSLEGTGAYEQYF.

The rearrangement uses TRBV19 and TRBJ1-1; D not certain. The CDR3 has 15 residues. The V gene's germline CDR1 is LNHDA and CDR2 SQIVND (reference sequence). Trimming pared 7 bases from V and 4 bases from J, leaving 19 bases between. This CDR3 is CASKKEGIIGTEAFF. The DNA for the CDR3 is TGTGCCAGTAAAAAGGAGGGAATAATCGGCACTGAAGCTTTCTTT.

The chain uses TRBV30 and TRBJ2-1; 9 bases agree with TRBD1. J was trimmed by 4 bases and V by 6 bases; bases with no gene match: 22. Per the germline V gene, CDR1 is GTSNPN and CDR2 is SVGIG (reference sequence). The CDR3 runs 19 residues. CDR3 in DNA: TGTGCCTGTTCAGCGGGGACAGGGCAGTTTAGTGGGTTATACAATGAGCAGTTCTTC. As protein: CACSAGTGQFSGLYNEQFF.

The genes are TRBV4-2 and TRBJ2-3; 8 positions match TRBD2. The CDR3 extends over 17 amino acids. The J segment lost 0 bases and the V segment lost 3 bases, leaving 8 bases of the junction unmatched. The germline gives CDR1 LGHNA, CDR2 YNFKEQ. CDR3 sequence (DNA): TGTGCCAGCAGCCATAGAACTAGCGGAGGGAGCACAGATACGCAGTATTTT. This encodes CASSHRTSGGSTDTQYF.

This clone was counted a single time. This rearrangement joins TRBV6-2 or TRBV6-3 to TRBJ2-2; 9 bases line up with TRBD2. The CDR3 extends over 15 amino acids. The germline V gene encodes CDR1 MNHEY and CDR2 SVGEGT. Trimming at V came to 6 bases and at J to 3 bases, leaving 5 bases not matched to a gene. For the CDR3, the DNA is TGTGCCAGCAGGTACAGCGGGAGGCACACCGGGGAGCTGTTTTTT. Translated, it gives CASRYSGRHTGELFF.

The chain uses TRBV2 and TRBJ1-2; 9 bases align to TRBD1. This CDR3 spans 14 amino acids. The ends lost 6 bases at V and 4 bases at J; junction bases unmatched: 6. CDR1 is SNHLY and CDR2 is FYNNEI in the germline V gene. The CDR3 protein is CASRGDRATYGYTF. The CDR3 bases are TGTGCCAGCAGGGGGGACAGGGCGACCTATGGCTACACCTTC.

The chain is built from TRBV7-2 and TRBJ2-1; D gene ambiguous. The CDR3 loop spans 14 amino acids. V lost 5 bases to trimming and J lost 0 bases, with 8 bases between them. Germline CDR1 reads SGHTA; CDR2 reads FQGNSA. CDR3 sequence reads: CASSLDSSYNEQFF. The CDR3 DNA is TGTGCCAGCAGCCTAGACTCCTCCTACAATGAGCAGTTCTTC.

DNA of the CDR3: TGTGCCGGTAGACAGGGGACAACCTCGAACACTGAAGCTTTCTTT. It translates to CAGRQGTTSNTEAFF. The rearrangement uses TRBV30 and TRBJ1-1; 8 nucleotides align to TRBD1. The germline gives CDR1 GTSNPN, CDR2 SVGIG (reference sequence). The V gene end was trimmed by 8 bases and the J gene end by 1 base; junction bases not matched to a gene: 12. The CDR3 runs 15 residues.

CDR3 in DNA: TGTGCTAGCAATCAGGGGGTCGGCGTGACAGATACGCAGTATTTT. It codes for CASNQGVGVTDTQYF. The chain recombines TRBV12-5 with TRBJ2-3; 7 bases fit TRBD1. The trim removed 9 bases at V and 3 bases at J, leaving 12 bases unmatched. Germline V gene data show CDR1 as LGHNT and CDR2 as FRNRAP. The CDR3 length is 15 residues.

The V gene is TRBV5-1, the J gene TRBJ1-2; 7 bases fit TRBD1. Germline CDR1 and CDR2: SGHRS and YFSETQ. This CDR3 is built from 14 residues. With V trimmed by 3 bases and J by 6 bases, 8 bases remained unmatched. The CDR3 DNA is TGCGCCAGCAGCTCGACAGGGACCCTCAATGGCTACACCTTC. Translation: CASSSTGTLNGYTF.

V and J are TRBV3-1 (or the pseudogene TRBV3-2) and TRBJ1-5, with 7 bases that match TRBD1. V lost 0 bases and J lost 13; bases outside the gene matches: 6. This CDR3 contains 13 residues. Germline CDR1 is LGHDT and CDR2 is YNNKEL (reference sequence). CDR3 loop: CASSQDSGGSQHF. The CDR3 coding sequence is TGTGCCAGCAGCCAAGATTCAGGGGGATCACAGCATTTT.

The chain has TRBV20-1 and TRBJ2-3, with TRBD2 as a possible D gene (6 bases). The CDR3 runs 13 residues. V was clipped by 3 bases and J by 10 bases, with 17 bases between them. The germline V gene encodes CDR1 DFQATT and CDR2 SNEGSKA (reference sequence). The CDR3 is CSASGDFPNAQYF. As DNA, the CDR3 is TGCAGTGCTAGTGGGGACTTTCCCAATGCGCAGTATTTT.

The chain is built from TRBV2 and TRBJ2-1; the D gene is possibly TRBD2 (5 bases). V shed 8 bases and J shed 4 bases, with 12 bases lying between them. The CDR3 consists of 13 residues. In germline, CDR1 is SNHLY, CDR2 FYNNEI. In nucleotides, the CDR3 is TGTGCCAGCGGGCTAGCCTCTTACAATGAGCAGTTCTTC. Translating it yields CASGLASYNEQFF.